This T cell receptor beta chain was obtained from a study of T cell responses to AZD1222 COVID-19 vaccine. Study-level information: Both about-4-week and about-12-week second-dose recipients were combined. Study results and caveats: Donors skewed white British and female; clonal diversity was possibly underestimated. Only 5 or 6 people who got AZD1222 tested seropositive at baseline. Reportedly, nearly half of unique spike TCRs recognized epitopes outside B.1.351/B.1.1.7 mutations.

The CDR3 is made up of 15 amino acids. The germline CDR1 and CDR2 sequences are SGDLS and YYNGEE. Generated by immunoSEQ multiplex PCR, the TCRdb table keeps only in-frame clones and is missing some. Among approximately 91,000 clones listed, about 88% were seen once. Points on this clone: Antigen unknown. At one of its ends the junction is not consistent with the germline gene, which may arise from a read error.

The receptor was derived from an adult in good health. The chain couples TRBV9 to TRBJ1-2, with a tentative D call TRBD1 (5 bases). This sample comprised peripheral blood, obtained on day 0 of AZD1222 vaccination. The CDR3 loop reads CASSATESMGGTPHF. CDR3 nucleotides: TGTGCCAGCAGCGCCACGGAGTCTATGGGGGGAACACCCCACTTC.